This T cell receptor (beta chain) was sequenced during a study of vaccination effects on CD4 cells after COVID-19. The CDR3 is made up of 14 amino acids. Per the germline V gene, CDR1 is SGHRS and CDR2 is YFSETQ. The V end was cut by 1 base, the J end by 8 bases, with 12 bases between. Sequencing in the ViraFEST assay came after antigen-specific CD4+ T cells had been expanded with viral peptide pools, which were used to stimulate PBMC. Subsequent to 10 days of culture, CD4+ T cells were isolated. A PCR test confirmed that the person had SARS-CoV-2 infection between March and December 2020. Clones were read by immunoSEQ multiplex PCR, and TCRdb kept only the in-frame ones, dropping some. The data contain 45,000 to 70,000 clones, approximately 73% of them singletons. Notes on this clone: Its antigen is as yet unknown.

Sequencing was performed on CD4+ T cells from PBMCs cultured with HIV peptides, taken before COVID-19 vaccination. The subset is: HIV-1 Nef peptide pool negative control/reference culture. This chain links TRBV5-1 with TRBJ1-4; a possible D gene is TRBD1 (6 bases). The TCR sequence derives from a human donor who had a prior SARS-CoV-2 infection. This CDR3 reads CASSLMGAGEKLFF. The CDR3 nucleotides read TGCGCCAGCAGCTTGATGGGGGCAGGCGAAAAACTGTTTTTT.